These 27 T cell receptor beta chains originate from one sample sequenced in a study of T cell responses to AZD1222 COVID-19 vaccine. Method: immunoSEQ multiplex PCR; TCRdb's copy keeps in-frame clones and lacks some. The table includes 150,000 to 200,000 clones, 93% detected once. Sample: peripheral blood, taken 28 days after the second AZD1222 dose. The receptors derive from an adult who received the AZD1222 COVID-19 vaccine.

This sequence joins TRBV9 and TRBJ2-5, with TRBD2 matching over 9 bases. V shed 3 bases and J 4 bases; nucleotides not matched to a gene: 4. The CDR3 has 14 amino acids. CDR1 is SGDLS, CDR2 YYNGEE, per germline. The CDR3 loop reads CASSAGSGGETQYF. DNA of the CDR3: TGTGCCAGCAGCGCAGGTAGCGGGGGAGAGACCCAGTACTTC.

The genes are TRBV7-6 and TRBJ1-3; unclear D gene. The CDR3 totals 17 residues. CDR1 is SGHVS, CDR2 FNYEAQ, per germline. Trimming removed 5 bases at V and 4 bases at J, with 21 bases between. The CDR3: CASSQVRSGSAGNTIYF. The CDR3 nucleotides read TGTGCCAGCAGCCAGGTTCGTAGCGGGTCGGCCGGAAACACCATATATTTT. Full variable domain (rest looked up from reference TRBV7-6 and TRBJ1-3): GAGVSQSPRYKVTKRGQDVALRCDPISGHVSLYWYRQALGQGPEFLTYFNYEAQQDKSGLPNDRFSAERPEGSISTLTIQRTEQRDSAMYRCASSQVRSGSAGNTIYFGEGSWLTVV.

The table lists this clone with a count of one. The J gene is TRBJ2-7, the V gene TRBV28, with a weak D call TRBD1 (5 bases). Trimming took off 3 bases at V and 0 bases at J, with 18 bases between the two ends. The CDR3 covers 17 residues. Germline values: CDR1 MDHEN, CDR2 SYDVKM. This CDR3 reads CASSLLGQVPSSYEQYF. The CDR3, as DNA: TGTGCCAGCAGTTTGTTGGGGCAGGTACCGAGCTCCTACGAGCAGTACTTC. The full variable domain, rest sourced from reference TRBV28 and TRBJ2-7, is DVKVTQSSRYLVKRTGEKVFLECVQDMDHENMFWYRQDPGLGLRLIYFSYDVKMKEKGDIPEGYSVSREKKERFSLILESASTNQTSMYLCASSLLGQVPSSYEQYFGPGTRLTVT.

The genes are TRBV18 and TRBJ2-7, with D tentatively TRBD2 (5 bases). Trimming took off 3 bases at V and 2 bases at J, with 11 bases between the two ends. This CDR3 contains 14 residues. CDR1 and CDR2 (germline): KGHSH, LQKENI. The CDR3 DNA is TGTGCCAGCTCACCTAAATCGGGGACCTACGAGCAGTACTTC. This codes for CASSPKSGTYEQYF.

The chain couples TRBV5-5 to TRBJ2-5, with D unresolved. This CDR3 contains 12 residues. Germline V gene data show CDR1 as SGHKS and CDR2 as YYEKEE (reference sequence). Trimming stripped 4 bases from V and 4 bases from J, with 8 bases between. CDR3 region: CASSPFIETQYF. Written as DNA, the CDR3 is TGTGCCAGCAGCCCTTTTATAGAGACCCAGTACTTC.

CDR3 amino acids: CASSRGGTSSGNTIYF. The CDR3, as DNA: TGTGCCAGCAGCCGTGGCGGCACAAGCTCTGGAAACACCATATATTTT. The chain uses TRBV7-3 and TRBJ1-3; D is ambiguous. Germline CDR1 SGHTA, CDR2 FQGTGA. V dropped 5 bases and J dropped 0 bases, with 14 bases sitting between them. The CDR3 runs to 16 residues.

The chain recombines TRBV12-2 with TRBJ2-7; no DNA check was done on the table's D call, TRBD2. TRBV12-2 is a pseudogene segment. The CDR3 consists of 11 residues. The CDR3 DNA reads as TGTGCAAGGCCTAGTCTCGACGAGCAGTACTTC. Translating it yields CARPSLDEQYF.

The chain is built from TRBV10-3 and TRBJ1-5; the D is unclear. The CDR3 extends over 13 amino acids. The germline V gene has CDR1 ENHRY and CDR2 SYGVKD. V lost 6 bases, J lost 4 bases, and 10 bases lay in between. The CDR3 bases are TGTGCCATCAGGGCAGCCGAGAATCAGCCCCAGCATTTT. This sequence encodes CAIRAAENQPQHF.

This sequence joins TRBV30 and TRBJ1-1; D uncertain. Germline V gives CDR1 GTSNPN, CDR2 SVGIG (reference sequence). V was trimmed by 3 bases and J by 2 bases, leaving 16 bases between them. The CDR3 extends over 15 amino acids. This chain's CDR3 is CAWRPGGLSNTEAFF. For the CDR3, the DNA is TGTGCCTGGAGACCGGGAGGGCTTTCAAACACTGAAGCTTTCTTT.

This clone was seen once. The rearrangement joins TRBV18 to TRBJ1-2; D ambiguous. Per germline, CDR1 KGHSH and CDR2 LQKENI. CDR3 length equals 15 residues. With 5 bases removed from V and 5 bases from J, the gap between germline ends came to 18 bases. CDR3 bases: TGTGCCAGCTCAACCCCCGAGGTCTGGGCGTATGGCTACACCTTC. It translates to CASSTPEVWAYGYTF.

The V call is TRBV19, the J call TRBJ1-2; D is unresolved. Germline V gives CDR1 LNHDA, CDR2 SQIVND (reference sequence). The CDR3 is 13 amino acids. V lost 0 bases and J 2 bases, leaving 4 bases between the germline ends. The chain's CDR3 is CASSIDRNYGYTF. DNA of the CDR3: TGTGCCAGTAGTATAGACCGCAACTATGGCTACACCTTC.

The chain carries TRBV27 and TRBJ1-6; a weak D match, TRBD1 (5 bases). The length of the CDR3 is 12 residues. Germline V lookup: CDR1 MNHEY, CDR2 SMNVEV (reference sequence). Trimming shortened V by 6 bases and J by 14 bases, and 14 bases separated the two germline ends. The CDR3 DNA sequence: TGTGCCAGCAGACCATCGGGGGGGGCCCTCCACTTT. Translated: CASRPSGGALHF.

CDR3 nucleotide sequence: TGTGCCAGCAGCTTAGGGCCCGGGGACACTGAAGCTTTCTTT. Translated: CASSLGPGDTEAFF. The chain joins TRBV7-8 to TRBJ1-1; D not resolved. The CDR3 has 14 amino acids. Germline V gene sequence: CDR1 SGHVS, CDR2 FQNEAQ. Trimming shortened V by 1 base and J by 3 bases, and 9 bases separated the two germline ends. The variable domain in full, with the rest retrieved from reference TRBV7-8 and TRBJ1-1, is GAGVSQSPRYKVAKRGQDVALRCDPISGHVSLFWYQQALGQGPEFLTYFQNEAQLDKSGLPSDRFFAERPEGSVSTLKIQRTQQEDSAVYLCASSLGPGDTEAFFGQGTRLTVV.

The CDR3 protein is CASSGRQGRAEELFF. As DNA, the CDR3 is TGTGCCAGCAGCGGCCGACAGGGGCGGGCGGAGGAACTGTTTTTT. The chain carries TRBV5-4 and TRBJ1-4; 8 nucleotides match TRBD1. V lost 4 bases, J lost 12 bases, and 14 bases stayed unmatched. The CDR3 runs to 15 residues. Germline CDR1 SGHNT, CDR2 YYREEE (reference sequence).

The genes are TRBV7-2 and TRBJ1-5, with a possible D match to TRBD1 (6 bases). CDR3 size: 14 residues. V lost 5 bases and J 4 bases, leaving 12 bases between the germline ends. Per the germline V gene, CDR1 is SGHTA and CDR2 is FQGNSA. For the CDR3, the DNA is TGTGCCAGCAGCGCCTACAGGGATAATCAGCCCCAGCATTTT. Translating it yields CASSAYRDNQPQHF.

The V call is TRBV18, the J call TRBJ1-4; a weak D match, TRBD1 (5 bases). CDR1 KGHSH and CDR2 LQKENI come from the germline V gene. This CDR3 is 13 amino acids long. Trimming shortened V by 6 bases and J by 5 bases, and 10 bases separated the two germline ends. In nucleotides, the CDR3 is TGTGCCAGCTCTACAGGAGTAAATGAAAAACTGTTTTTT. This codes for CASSTGVNEKLFF. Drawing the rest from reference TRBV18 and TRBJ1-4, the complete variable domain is NAGVMQNPRHLVRRRGQEARLRCSPMKGHSHVYWYRQLPEEGLKFMVYLQKENIIDESGMPKERFSAEFPKEGPSILRIQQVVRGDSAAYFCASSTGVNEKLFFGSGTQLSVL.

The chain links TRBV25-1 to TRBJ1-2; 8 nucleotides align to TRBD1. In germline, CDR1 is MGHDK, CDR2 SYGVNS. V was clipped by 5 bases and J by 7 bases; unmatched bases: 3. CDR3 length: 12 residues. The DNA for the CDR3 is TGTGCCAGCAGTCAGGGGGCGCTTGGCTACACCTTC. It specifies CASSQGALGYTF.

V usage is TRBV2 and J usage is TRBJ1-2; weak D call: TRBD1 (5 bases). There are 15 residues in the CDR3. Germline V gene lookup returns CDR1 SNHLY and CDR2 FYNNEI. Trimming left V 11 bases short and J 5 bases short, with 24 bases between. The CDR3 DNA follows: TGTGCCGGCCGGACATCGCTCATCCCTGCATATGGCTACACCTTC. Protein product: CAGRTSLIPAYGYTF.

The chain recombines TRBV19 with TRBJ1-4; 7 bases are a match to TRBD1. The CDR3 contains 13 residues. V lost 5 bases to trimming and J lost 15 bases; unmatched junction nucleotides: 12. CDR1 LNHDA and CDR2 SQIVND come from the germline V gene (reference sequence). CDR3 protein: CASSSRTGEYMFF. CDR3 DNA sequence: TGTGCCAGTAGTTCCCGGACAGGCGAGTATATGTTTTTT.

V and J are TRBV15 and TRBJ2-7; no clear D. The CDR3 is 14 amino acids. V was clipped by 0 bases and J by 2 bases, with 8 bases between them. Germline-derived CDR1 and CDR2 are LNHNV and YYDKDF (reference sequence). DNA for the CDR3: TGTGCCACCAGCAGAGATCGCGGTCCCTACGAGCAGTACTTC. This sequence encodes CATSRDRGPYEQYF.

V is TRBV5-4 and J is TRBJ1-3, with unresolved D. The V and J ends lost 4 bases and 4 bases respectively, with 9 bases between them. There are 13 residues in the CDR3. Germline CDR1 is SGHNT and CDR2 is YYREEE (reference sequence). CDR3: CASSLPDGNTIYF. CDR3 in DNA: TGTGCCAGCAGCCTGCCCGACGGAAACACCATATATTTT.

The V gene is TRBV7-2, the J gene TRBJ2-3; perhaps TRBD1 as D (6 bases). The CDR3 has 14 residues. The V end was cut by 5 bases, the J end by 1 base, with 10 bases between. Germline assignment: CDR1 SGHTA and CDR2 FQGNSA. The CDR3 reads CASSANRGTDTQYF. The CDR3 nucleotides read TGTGCCAGCAGCGCTAACAGGGGCACAGATACGCAGTATTTT.

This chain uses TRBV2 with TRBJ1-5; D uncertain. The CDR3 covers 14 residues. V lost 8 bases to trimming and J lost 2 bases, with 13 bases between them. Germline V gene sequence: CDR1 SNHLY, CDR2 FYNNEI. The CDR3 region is CASGGGGGNQPQHF. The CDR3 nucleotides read TGTGCCAGCGGTGGAGGCGGGGGCAATCAGCCCCAGCATTTT.

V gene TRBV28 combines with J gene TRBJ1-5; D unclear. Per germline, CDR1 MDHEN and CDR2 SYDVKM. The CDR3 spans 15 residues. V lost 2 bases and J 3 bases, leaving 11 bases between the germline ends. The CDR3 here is CASSLGRRYNQPQHF. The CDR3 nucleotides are TGTGCCAGCAGTTTAGGTAGGCGGTACAATCAGCCCCAGCATTTT.

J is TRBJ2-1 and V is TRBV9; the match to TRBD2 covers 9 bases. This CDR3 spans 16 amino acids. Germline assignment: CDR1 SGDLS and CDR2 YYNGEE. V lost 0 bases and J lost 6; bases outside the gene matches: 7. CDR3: CASSVARRGGPNEQFF. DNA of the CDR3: TGTGCCAGCAGCGTAGCTAGGCGGGGGGGCCCCAATGAGCAGTTCTTC.

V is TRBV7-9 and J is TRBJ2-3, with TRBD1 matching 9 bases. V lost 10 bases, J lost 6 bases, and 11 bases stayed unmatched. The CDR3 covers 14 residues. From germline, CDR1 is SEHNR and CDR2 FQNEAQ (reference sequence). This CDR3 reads CATDTGGRLDTQYF. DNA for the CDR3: TGTGCCACGGACACAGGGGGCAGGTTGGATACGCAGTATTTT.

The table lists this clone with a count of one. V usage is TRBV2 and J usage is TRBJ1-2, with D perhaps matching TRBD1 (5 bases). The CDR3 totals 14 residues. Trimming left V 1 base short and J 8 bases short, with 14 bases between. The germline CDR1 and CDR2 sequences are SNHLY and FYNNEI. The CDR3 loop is CASSEGTRAVGYTF. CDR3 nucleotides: TGTGCCAGCAGTGAAGGCACCAGGGCGGTCGGCTACACCTTC.